This is a list of T cell receptor beta chains from one sample in a study of T cell responses to AZD1222 COVID-19 vaccine. Data came from immunoSEQ multiplex PCR; TCRdb stores just in-frame clones and leaves some out. The sample has about 100,000 clones, approximately 89% seen once. Sequencing was performed on peripheral blood, taken on day 0 of MenACWY control vaccination. The receptors here all came from an adult in good health. The CDR3 runs from the conserved cysteine through the conserved F or W. The D gene is left open where the match is weak. A clone size is listed for some rows: how often the clone was seen (once, few, many), or a class if it is expanded.

>TRBJ2-7|TRBV28|.|.
CASRRRFQDEQYF
TGTGCCAGCAGGAGACGGTTTCAGGACGAGCAGTACTTC
>TRBJ2-7|TRBV5-5|.|TRBD2
CASSYGTSGGSAEEQYF
TGTGCCAGCAGCTACGGGACTAGCGGGGGGTCGGCGGAAGAGCAGTACTTC
>TRBJ2-7|TRBV2|.|.
CASLRQAGEAYEQYF
TGTGCCAGCCTACGGCAGGCAGGTGAGGCCTACGAGCAGTACTTC
>TRBJ1-4|TRBV3-1/TRBV3-2|.|.
CASSLGQREKLFF
TGTGCCAGCAGCCTTGGACAGCGTGAAAAACTGTTTTTT
>TRBJ2-3|TRBV28|.|TRBD1
CASSTMDRADTDTQYF
TGTGCCAGCAGTACCATGGACAGGGCCGACACAGATACGCAGTATTTT
>TRBJ2-5|TRBV5-1|.|.
CASRSSSGGETQYF
TGCGCCAGTAGGTCGTCCAGCGGCGGGGAGACCCAGTACTTC
>TRBJ2-7|TRBV5-1|.|TRBD1
CASSLATRTGGSYEQYF
TGCGCCAGCAGCTTGGCGACCAGGACAGGCGGCTCCTACGAGCAGTACTTC
>TRBJ1-1|TRBV6-5|.|TRBD1
CASRTGQGSAEAFF
TGTGCCAGCAGGACGGGACAGGGGAGCGCTGAAGCTTTCTTT
>TRBJ1-5|TRBV27|.|.
CASSYTPYGNQPQHF
TGTGCCAGCAGTTATACGCCGTACGGGAATCAGCCCCAGCATTTT
>TRBJ2-3|TRBV10-1|.|.
CASSDPGTSKRDTQYF
TGCGCCAGCAGTGACCCCGGGACTTCTAAACGAGATACGCAGTATTTT
>TRBJ2-5|TRBV24-1|.|TRBD1
CATSDSDRVETQYF
TGTGCCACCAGTGATTCCGACAGGGTGGAGACCCAGTACTTC
>TRBJ2-1|TRBV5-1|.|TRBD2
CASSLSGLGLNEQFF
TGCGCCAGCAGCTTATCGGGACTAGGGTTGAATGAGCAGTTCTTC
>TRBJ2-7|TRBV28|.|TRBD2
CASSSSSGGTYEQYF
TGTGCCAGCAGTTCCTCCTCGGGGGGAACCTACGAGCAGTACTTC
>TRBJ2-5|TRBV5-1|.|.
CASSSDGGETQYF
TGCGCCAGCAGTTCCGATGGGGGGGAGACCCAGTACTTC
>TRBJ1-1|TRBV4-2|once|.
CASSQDSGTNTEAFF
TGTGCCAGCAGCCAAGATTCAGGGACGAACACTGAAGCTTTCTTT